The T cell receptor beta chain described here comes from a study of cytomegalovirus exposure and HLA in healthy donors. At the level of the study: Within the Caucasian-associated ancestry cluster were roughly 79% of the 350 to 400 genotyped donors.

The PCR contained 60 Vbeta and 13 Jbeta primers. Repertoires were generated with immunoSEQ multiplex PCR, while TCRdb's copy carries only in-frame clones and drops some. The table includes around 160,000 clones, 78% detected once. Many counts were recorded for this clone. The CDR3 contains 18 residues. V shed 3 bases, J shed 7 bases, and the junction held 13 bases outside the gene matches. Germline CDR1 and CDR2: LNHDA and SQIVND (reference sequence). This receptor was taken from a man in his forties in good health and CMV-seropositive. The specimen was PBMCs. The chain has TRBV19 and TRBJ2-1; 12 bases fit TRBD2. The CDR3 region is CASSIGETSGSGWNEQFF. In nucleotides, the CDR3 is TGTGCCAGTAGTATTGGAGAGACTAGCGGGAGCGGCTGGAATGAGCAGTTCTTC.